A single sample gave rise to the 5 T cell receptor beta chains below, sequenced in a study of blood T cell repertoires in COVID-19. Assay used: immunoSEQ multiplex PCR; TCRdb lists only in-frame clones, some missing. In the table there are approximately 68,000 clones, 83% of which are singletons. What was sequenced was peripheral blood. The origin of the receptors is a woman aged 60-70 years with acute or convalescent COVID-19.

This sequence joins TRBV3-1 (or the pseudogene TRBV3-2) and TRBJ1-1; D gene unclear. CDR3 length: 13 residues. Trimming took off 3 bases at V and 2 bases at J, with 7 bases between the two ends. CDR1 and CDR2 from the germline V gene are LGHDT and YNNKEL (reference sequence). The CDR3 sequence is CASSQTFNTEAFF. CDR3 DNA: TGTGCCAGCAGCCAGACATTTAACACTGAAGCTTTCTTT.

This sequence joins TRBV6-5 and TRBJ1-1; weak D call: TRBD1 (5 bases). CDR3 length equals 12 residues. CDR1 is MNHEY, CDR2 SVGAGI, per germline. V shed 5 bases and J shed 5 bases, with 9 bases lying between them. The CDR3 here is CASSPKGTEAFF. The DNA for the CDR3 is TGTGCCAGCAGTCCTAAGGGGACTGAAGCTTTCTTT.

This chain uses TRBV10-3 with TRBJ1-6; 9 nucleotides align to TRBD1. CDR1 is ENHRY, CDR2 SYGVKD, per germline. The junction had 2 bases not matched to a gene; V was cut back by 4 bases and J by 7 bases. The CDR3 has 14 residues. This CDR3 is CAISGDRANSPLHF. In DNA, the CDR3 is TGTGCCATCAGTGGGGACAGGGCGAATTCACCCCTCCACTTT.

The CDR3 loop reads CASTRTGLNEKLFF. The CDR3 DNA sequence: TGCGCCAGCACTCGGACAGGCCTTAATGAAAAACTGTTTTTT. This chain uses TRBV5-1 with TRBJ1-4, with 7 bases fitting TRBD1. J was trimmed by 4 bases and V by 6 bases; bases with no gene match: 6. Germline CDR1 is SGHRS and CDR2 is YFSETQ. There are 14 residues in the CDR3.

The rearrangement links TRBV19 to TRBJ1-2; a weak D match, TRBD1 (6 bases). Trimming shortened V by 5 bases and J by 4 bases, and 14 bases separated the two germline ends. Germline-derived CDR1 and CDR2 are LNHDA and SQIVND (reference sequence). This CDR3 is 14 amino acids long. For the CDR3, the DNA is TGTGCCAGTAGTTCGACAGGCGAAACCTATGGCTACACCTTC. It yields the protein CASSSTGETYGYTF.